The entry that follows covers one T cell receptor beta chain sequence. Its antigen is not identified. There are 11 residues in the CDR3. The V gene lost 3 bases and the J gene lost 7 bases, with 4 bases spanning the gap. Germline-derived CDR1 and CDR2 are LNHDA and SQIVND (reference sequence). This specimen belongs to a study of shared clonotypes between healthy human individuals. Study information: Aged between 18 and 49, the donors were a couple of women and a few men. The study's findings and limits: An expected dependence of interdonor clonotype sharing on sequencing depth was noted.

Ten immunoSEQ deep assay plates were used by the authors to sequence unsorted PBMC DNA. Under the authors' procedure: Junction-only immunoSEQ sequences carried no quality scores, so filtering differed. Using immunoSEQ multiplex PCR, the repertoire was profiled, and TCRdb retains in-frame clones only, with some absent. From that table come the V and J calls and clone size; the DNA was used to work out D and trimming. The sample carries about 490,000 clones, about 82% recorded once. The clonotype was recovered from a middle-aged woman in good health. Some clones in this sample may be carry-over from other donors' samples. The rearrangement joins TRBV19 to TRBJ1-5; D is uncertain. The sample was PBMCs. DNA of the CDR3: TGTGCCAGTAGTATGCGGCAGCCCCAGCATTTT. This sequence encodes CASSMRQPQHF.